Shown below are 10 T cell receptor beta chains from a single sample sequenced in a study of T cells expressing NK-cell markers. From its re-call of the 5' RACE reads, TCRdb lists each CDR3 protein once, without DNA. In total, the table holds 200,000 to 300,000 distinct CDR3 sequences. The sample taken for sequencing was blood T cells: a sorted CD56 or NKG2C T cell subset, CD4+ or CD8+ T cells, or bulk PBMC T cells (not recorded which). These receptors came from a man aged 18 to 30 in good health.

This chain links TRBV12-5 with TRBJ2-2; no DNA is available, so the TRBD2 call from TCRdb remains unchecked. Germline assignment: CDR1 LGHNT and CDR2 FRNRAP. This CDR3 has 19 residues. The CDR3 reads CASGLVHISGTNYTGELFF.

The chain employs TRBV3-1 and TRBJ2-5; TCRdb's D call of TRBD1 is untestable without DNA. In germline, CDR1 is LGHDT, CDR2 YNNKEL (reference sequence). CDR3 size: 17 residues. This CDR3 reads CASSQIGGTGVQETQYF.

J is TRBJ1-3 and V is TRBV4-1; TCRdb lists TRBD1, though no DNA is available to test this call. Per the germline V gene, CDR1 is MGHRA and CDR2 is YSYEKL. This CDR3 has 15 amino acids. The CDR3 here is CATSTYTGFGNTIYF.

CDR3: CASSAYDREPYNEQFF. The rearrangement uses TRBV5-6 and TRBJ2-1; TCRdb outputs TRBD1, but without DNA this stays unchecked. Germline assignment: CDR1 SGHDT and CDR2 YYEEEE. This CDR3 comprises 16 residues.

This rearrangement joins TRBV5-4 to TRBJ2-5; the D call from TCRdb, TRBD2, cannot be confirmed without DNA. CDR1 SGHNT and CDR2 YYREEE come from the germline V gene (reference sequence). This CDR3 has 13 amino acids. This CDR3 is CASSLEREETQYF.

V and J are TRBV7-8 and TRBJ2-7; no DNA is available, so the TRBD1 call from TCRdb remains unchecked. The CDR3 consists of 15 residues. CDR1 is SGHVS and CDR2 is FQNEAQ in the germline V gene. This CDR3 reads CASSSLALSSYEQYF.

Here the CDR3 reads CASSQSVYEQFF. The chain joins TRBV7-8 to TRBJ2-1. CDR3 length: 12 residues. Looked up from germline, CDR1 is SGHVS and CDR2 is FQNEAQ.

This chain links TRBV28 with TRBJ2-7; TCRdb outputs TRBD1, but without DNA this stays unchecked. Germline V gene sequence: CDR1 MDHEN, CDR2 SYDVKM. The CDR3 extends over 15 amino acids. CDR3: CASSFVVSWGHEQYF.

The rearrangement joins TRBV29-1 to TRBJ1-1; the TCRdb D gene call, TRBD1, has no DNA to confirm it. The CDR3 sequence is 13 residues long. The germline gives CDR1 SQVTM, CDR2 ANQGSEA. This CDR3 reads CSVVRTGDTEAFF.

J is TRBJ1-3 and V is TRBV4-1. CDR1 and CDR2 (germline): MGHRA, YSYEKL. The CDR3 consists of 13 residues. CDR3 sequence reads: CASSQVGRGTIYF.